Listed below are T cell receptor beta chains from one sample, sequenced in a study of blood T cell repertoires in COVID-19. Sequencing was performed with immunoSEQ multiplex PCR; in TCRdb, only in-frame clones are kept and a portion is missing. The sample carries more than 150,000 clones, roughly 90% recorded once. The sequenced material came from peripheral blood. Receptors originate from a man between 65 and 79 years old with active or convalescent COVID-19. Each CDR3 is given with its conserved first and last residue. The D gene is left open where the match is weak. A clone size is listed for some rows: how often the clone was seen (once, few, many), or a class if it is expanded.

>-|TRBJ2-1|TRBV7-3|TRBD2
TGTGCCAGCAGCTTAATGGGGGGACTAGCGAACAATGAGCAGTTCTTC
CASSLMGGLANNEQFF
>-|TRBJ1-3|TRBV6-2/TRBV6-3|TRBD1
TGTGCCAGCAGTTACTCGGGGACAGGCGGAAACACCATATATTTT
CASSYSGTGGNTIYF
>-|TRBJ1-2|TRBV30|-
TGTGCCTGGAGCAGGCCCTCGGGGGGCCTCGCCTATGGCTACACCTTC
CAWSRPSGGLAYGYTF
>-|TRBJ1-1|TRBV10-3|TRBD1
TGTGCCATCAGTGAGAACAGGGGAATGAACACTGAAGCTTTCTTT
CAISENRGMNTEAFF
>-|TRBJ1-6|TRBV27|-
TGTGCCAGCAGTTTCCCCGGGGGTGCACCCCTCCACTTT
CASSFPGGAPLHF
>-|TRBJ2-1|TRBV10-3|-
TGTGCCATCAGTGCCCGCCTGGCGGGGTCTTCCTACAATGAGCAGTTCTTC
CAISARLAGSSYNEQFF
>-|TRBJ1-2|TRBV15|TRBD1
TGTGCCACCAACCCGGGACAGGGGCCCTATGGCTACACCTTC
CATNPGQGPYGYTF
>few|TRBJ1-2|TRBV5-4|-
TGTGCCAGCAGCTCATACCAGGGTGCCCCTGGCTACACCTTC
CASSSYQGAPGYTF
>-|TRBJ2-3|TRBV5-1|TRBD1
TGCGCCAGCAGCCCCCCACGGGAGACAGGGGGGTCAGATACGCAGTATTTT
CASSPPRETGGSDTQYF
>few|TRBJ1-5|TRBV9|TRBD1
TGTGCCAGCAGCGTAGGGGACAGCCATCAGCCCCAGCATTTT
CASSVGDSHQPQHF
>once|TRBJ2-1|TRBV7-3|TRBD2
TGTGCCAGCAGTACTACTTCGGGAGGCTACAATGAGCAGTTCTTC
CASSTTSGGYNEQFF
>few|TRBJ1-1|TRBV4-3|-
TGCGCCAGCAGCCAAGCAAATAATCGAGTGAACACTGAAGCTTTCTTT
CASSQANNRVNTEAFF
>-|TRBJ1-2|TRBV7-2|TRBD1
TGTGCCAGCAGCCCGGACAGGAGAGACTATGGCTACACCTTC
CASSPDRRDYGYTF
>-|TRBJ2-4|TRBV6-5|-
TGTGCCAGCAGTTATGGGGCATCCTTAGCCAAAAACATTCAGTACTTC
CASSYGASLAKNIQYF
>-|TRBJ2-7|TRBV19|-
TGTGCCAGTAACCCCTCAGCCAGGGCCAACTCCTACGAGCAGTACTTC
CASNPSARANSYEQYF
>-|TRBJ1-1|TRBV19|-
TGTGCCAGTAGTATAGCGAAGGGACAACGGAGGAACACTGAAGCTTTCTTT
CASSIAKGQRRNTEAFF
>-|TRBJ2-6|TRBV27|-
TGTGCCAGCAGTTTTGATACGGGGGCTGGGGCCAACGTCCTGACTTTC
CASSFDTGAGANVLTF
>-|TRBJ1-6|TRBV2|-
TGTGCCACCAACCCGGGCCGGGGTTCACCCCTCCACTTT
CATNPGRGSPLHF
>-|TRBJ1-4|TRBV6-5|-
TGTGCCAGCAGTTACGCGGGGAGTGAAAAACTGTTTTTT
CASSYAGSEKLFF
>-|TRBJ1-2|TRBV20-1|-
TGCAGTGCTAGTCTAGAGGGCGGCTACACCTTC
CSASLEGGYTF
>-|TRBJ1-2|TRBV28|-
TGTGCCAGCAGCCCTGGCCTCCCGGGCTACACCTTC
CASSPGLPGYTF
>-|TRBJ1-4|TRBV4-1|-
TGCGCCAGCAGCCAAGTCATGGTAATGAGTTACGAAAAACTGTTTTTT
CASSQVMVMSYEKLFF
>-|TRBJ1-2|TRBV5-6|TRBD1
TGTGCCAGCAGCCCCAGGGGGCAGGTCTATGGCTACACCTTC
CASSPRGQVYGYTF
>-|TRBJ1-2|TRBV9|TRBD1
TGTGCCAGCAGCGCCCAGGGGGGCGCTTTTGGCTACACCTTC
CASSAQGGAFGYTF
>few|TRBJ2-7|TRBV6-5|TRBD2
TGTGCCAGCGGACTAGCGGATAGATACGAGCAGTACTTC
CASGLADRYEQYF
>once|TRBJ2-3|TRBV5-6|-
TGTGCCAGCAGCTTTCCAGGACAATCAGGCACAGATACGCAGTATTTT
CASSFPGQSGTDTQYF
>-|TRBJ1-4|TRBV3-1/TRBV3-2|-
TGTGCCAGCAGCCAGGAGGGTGAAAAACTGTTTTTT
CASSQEGEKLFF
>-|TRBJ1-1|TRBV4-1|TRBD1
TGCGCCAGCAGCCAAGATGGGACAGGGGGGCTAGAAGCTTTCTTT
CASSQDGTGGLEAFF
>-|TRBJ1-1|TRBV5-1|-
TGCGCCAGCAGCCCGGGATGGGGCACTGAAGCTTTCTTT
CASSPGWGTEAFF
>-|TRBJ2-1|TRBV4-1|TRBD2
TGCGCCAGCAGCCAAGTGGGCCGGGAGGGCCTGAATGAGCAGTTCTTC
CASSQVGREGLNEQFF
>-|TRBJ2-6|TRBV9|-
TGTGCCAGCAGCCGTACAGGAAGCTCTGGGGCCAACGTCCTGACTTTC
CASSRTGSSGANVLTF
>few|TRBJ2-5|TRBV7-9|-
TGTGCCAGCAGCCCCCCCCCGGGGTTTGGGGAGACCCAGTACTTC
CASSPPPGFGETQYF